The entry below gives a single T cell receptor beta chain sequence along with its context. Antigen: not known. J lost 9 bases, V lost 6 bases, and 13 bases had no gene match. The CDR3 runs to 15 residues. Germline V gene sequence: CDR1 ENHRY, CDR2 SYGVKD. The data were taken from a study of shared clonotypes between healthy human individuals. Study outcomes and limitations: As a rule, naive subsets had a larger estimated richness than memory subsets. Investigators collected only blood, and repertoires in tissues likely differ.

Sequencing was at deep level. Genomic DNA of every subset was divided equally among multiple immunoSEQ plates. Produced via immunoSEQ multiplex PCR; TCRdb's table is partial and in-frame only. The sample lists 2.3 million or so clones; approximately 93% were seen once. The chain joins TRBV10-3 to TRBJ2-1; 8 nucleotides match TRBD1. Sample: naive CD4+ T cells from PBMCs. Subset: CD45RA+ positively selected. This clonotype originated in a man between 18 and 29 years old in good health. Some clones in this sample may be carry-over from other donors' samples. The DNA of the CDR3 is TGTGCCATCAGCTTTCTTGGACAGGGTTCTACTGAGCAGTTCTTC. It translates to CAISFLGQGSTEQFF.